These T cell receptor beta chains were read from a single sample in a study of T-cell memory formation after mild COVID-19. From the 5' RACE reads, TCRdb called clonotypes with MiXCR, one entry per CDR3 protein. This sample has 350,000 to 550,000 distinct CDR3 sequences, with around 17% found just once. Material: PBMCs or a T cell subset sorted from them (not recorded which). These receptors all come from a man aged 18 to 30 who had mild COVID-19 (a few samples of this study predate the infection). Cell type and time point are not known. The CDR3 runs from the conserved cysteine through the conserved F or W. A D gene is named only where the DNA matches it firmly. Some rows have no size entry. The others give once, few or many, or a class for an expanded clone.

-	TRBV5-1	15	TRBJ1-4	-	CASSLVGMANEKLFF	TGCGCCAGCAGCTTGGTGGGGATGGCTAATGAAAAACTGTTTTTT
few	TRBV6-6	14	TRBJ1-1	-	CASSYSGVRTEAFF	TGTGCCAGCAGTTACTCGGGGGTCCGCACTGAAGCTTTCTTT
few	TRBV24-1	15	TRBJ2-2	TRBD1	CATSDRTGLTGELFF	TGTGCCACCAGTGATCGGACAGGGCTAACCGGGGAGCTGTTTTTT
few	TRBV7-9	13	TRBJ1-6	-	CASSLLSNSPLHF	TGTGCCAGCAGCTTGCTCTCCAATTCACCCCTCCACTTT
many	TRBV7-2	14	TRBJ2-5	-	CASSQRWSQETQYF	TGTGCCAGCAGCCAGAGGTGGTCCCAAGAGACCCAGTACTTC
few	TRBV4-1	15	TRBJ1-5	-	CASSQGQGSSDPQHF	TGCGCCAGCAGCCAGGGTCAGGGGTCTTCGGATCCCCAGCATTTT
-	TRBV5-1	13	TRBJ2-5	-	CASSLDIQETQYF	TGCGCCAGCAGCTTAGACATCCAAGAGACCCAGTACTTC
few	TRBV20-1	13	TRBJ2-1	-	CSARDRSEVEQFF	TGCAGTGCTAGAGATAGGTCAGAAGTAGAGCAGTTCTTC
-	TRBV5-1	13	TRBJ1-2	-	CASRAGGADGYTF	TGCGCCAGCAGAGCCGGGGGGGCGGATGGCTACACCTTC
-	TRBV9	15	TRBJ2-7	TRBD1	CASSAWDTGGQEQYF	TGTGCCAGCAGCGCGTGGGATACAGGGGGCCAAGAGCAGTACTTC
-	TRBV10-3	14	TRBJ2-5	-	CAISAGPGQETQYF	TGTGCCATCAGTGCCGGTCCGGGGCAAGAGACCCAGTACTTC
-	TRBV3-1	15	TRBJ1-5	-	CASSPGGAGNQPQHF	TGTGCCAGCAGCCCTGGGGGGGCGGGCAATCAGCCCCAGCATTTT
few	TRBV12-3/TRBV12-4	15	TRBJ1-2	TRBD1	CASSRGTGGPYGYTF	TGTGCCAGCAGTCGGGGGACAGGGGGCCCCTATGGCTACACCTTC
-	TRBV4-1	13	TRBJ1-1	-	CASNQGQGTEAFF	TGCGCCAGCAACCAAGGTCAGGGCACTGAAGCTTTCTTT
-	TRBV7-9	11	TRBJ2-1	-	CASSLGRGQFF	TGTGCCAGCAGCTTAGGGCGGGGACAGTTCTTC
-	TRBV18	15	TRBJ2-1	TRBD2	CASSPAGTSGDEQFF	TGTGCCAGCTCACCAGCCGGGACTAGCGGGGATGAGCAGTTCTTC
-	TRBV6-6	14	TRBJ2-2	-	CASSQGNRAGELFF	TGTGCCAGCAGTCAGGGTAATCGGGCCGGGGAGCTGTTTTTT
-	TRBV4-2	19	TRBJ2-5	-	CASSQAWGGRRPYQETQYF	TGTGCCAGCAGCCAAGCGTGGGGAGGTCGTCGACCGTACCAAGAGACCCAGTACTTC
few	TRBV4-2	17	TRBJ2-1	-	CASSQEGGLANFNEQFF	TGTGCCAGCAGCCAAGAAGGCGGGCTAGCAAATTTCAATGAGCAGTTCTTC
-	TRBV7-2	17	TRBJ2-1	TRBD2	CASSLGIAGGSYNEQFF	TGTGCCAGCAGCTTAGGGATAGCGGGGGGGTCCTACAATGAGCAGTTCTTC
-	TRBV4-2	14	TRBJ2-7	-	CASSQGSPGDEQYF	TGTGCCAGCAGCCAAGGGAGTCCCGGGGACGAGCAGTACTTC
many	TRBV12-3/TRBV12-4	13	TRBJ2-7	-	CASSSLTSNEQYF	TGTGCCAGCAGTTCTTTGACTAGTAACGAGCAGTACTTC
few	TRBV5-1	18	TRBJ2-1	-	CASSLGGSGKSSYNEQFF	TGCGCCAGCAGCTTGGGAGGGTCTGGGAAAAGCTCCTACAATGAGCAGTTCTTC
-	TRBV10-3	13	TRBJ2-1	-	CAVRDLVGNEQFF	TGTGCCGTTCGGGACTTAGTGGGTAATGAGCAGTTCTTC
-	TRBV28	15	TRBJ2-3	-	CASSFRGTSTDTQYF	TGTGCCAGCAGTTTCCGTGGGACAAGCACAGATACGCAGTATTTT
-	TRBV20-1	15	TRBJ2-2	-	CSAPPRGIYTGELFF	TGCAGTGCCCCCCCCAGGGGAATTTACACCGGGGAGCTGTTTTTT
few	TRBV18	14	TRBJ2-7	-	CASSPAPGTYEQYF	TGTGCCAGCTCACCGGCCCCGGGGACCTACGAGCAGTACTTC
-	TRBV28	13	TRBJ2-1	TRBD1	CASRSTGQGSPFF	TGTGCCAGCCGATCAACGGGACAGGGTTCTCCGTTCTTC
many	TRBV7-9	14	TRBJ1-6	-	CASSRVEGRAPLHF	TGTGCCAGCAGCCGAGTGGAGGGAAGGGCACCCCTCCACTTT
few	TRBV6-2/TRBV6-3	14	TRBJ2-5	-	CASRRWTAQETQYF	TGTGCCAGCAGACGGTGGACAGCGCAAGAGACCCAGTACTTC
-	TRBV19	14	TRBJ2-1	-	CATTSLGLQNEQFF	TGTGCCACTACTTCCTTGGGGTTACAGAATGAGCAGTTCTTC
few	TRBV20-1	13	TRBJ2-7	-	CSALRTETYEQYF	TGCAGTGCTTTGAGGACAGAAACCTACGAGCAGTACTTC
few	TRBV27	13	TRBJ1-4	-	CASRWAGSEKLFF	TGTGCCAGCCGGTGGGCAGGGTCGGAAAAACTGTTTTTT
-	TRBV28	15	TRBJ2-2	-	CASSLTRGDTGELFF	TGTGCCAGCAGTTTGACCAGAGGGGACACCGGGGAGCTGTTTTTT
-	TRBV7-2	14	TRBJ2-1	-	CASSFGTHYNEQFF	TGTGCCAGCAGCTTCGGGACACATTACAATGAGCAGTTCTTC
-	TRBV4-3	16	TRBJ1-1	-	CASSQGPRTFNTEAFF	TGCGCCAGCAGCCAAGGTCCTCGGACGTTCAACACTGAAGCTTTCTTT